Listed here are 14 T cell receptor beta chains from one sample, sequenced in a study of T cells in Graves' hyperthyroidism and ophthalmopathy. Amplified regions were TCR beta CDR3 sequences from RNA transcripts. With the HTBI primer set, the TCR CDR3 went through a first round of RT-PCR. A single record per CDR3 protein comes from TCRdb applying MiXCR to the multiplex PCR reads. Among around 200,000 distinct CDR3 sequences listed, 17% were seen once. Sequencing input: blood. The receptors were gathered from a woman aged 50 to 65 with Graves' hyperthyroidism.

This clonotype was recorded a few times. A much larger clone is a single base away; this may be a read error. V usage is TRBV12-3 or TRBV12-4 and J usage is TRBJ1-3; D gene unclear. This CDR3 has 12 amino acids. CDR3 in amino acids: CTSSPPGNTIYF. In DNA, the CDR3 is TGTACCAGCAGCCCGCCGGGAAACACCATATATTTT.

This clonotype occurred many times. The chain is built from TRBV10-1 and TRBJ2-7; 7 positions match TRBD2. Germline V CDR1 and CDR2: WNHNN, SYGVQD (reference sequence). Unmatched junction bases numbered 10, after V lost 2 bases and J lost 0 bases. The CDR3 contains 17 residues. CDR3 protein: CASSEIFGWGGSYEQYF. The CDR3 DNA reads TGCGCCAGCAGTGAGATTTTTGGGTGGGGGGGCTCCTACGAGCAGTACTTC.

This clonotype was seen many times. CDR3 loop: CASRTSAVYGYTF. The CDR3 coding sequence is TGTGCCAGCCGAACCTCGGCGGTTTATGGCTACACCTTC. The chain links TRBV19 to TRBJ1-2; no definite D call. With 9 bases removed from V and 5 bases from J, the gap between germline ends came to 16 bases. Germline V gene sequence: CDR1 LNHDA, CDR2 SQIVND (reference sequence). The CDR3 is 13 amino acids.

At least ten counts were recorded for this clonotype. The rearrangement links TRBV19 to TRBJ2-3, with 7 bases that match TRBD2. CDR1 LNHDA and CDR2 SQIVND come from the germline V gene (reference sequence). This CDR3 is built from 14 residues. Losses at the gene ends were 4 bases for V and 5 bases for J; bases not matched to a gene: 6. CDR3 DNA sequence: TGTGCCAGTAGTAGGACTAGAAGAGAAGATACGCAGTATTTT. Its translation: CASSRTRREDTQYF. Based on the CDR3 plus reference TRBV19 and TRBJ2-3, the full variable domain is DGGITQSPKYLFRKEGQNVTLSCEQNLNHDAMYWYRQDPGQGLRLIYYSQIVNDFQKGDIAEGYSVSREKKESFPLTVTSAQKNPTAFYLCASSRTRREDTQYFGPGTRLTVL.

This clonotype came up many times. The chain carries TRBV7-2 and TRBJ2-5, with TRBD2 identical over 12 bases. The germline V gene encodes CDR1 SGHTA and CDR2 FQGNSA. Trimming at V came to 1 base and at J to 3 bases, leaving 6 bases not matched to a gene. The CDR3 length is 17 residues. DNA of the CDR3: TGTGCCAGCAGCTTAGGTCCCCCTAGCGGGGGGGAAGAGACCCAGTACTTC. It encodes CASSLGPPSGGEETQYF.

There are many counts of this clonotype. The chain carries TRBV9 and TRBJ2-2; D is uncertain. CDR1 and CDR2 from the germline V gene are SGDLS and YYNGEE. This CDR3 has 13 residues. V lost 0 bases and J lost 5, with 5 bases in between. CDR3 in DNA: TGTGCCAGCAGCGTAGGCCCAACCGGGGAGCTGTTTTTT. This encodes CASSVGPTGELFF. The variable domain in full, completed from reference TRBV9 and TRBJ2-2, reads DSGVTQTPKHLITATGQRVTLRCSPRSGDLSVYWYQQSLDQGLQFLIQYYNGEERAKGNILERFSAQQFPDLHSELNLSSLELGDSALYFCASSVGPTGELFFGEGSRLTVL.

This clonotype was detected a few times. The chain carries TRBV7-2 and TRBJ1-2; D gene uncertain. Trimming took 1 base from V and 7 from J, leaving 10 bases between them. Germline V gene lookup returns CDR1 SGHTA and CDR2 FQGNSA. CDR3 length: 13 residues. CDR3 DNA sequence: TGTGCCAGCAGCTTAGTTGGGAATTCTGGCTACACCTTC. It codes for CASSLVGNSGYTF.

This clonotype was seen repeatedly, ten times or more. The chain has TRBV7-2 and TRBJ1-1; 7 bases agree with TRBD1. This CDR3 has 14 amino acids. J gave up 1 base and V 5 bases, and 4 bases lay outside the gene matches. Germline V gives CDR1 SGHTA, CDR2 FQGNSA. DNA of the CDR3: TGTGCCAGCAGCCAGCAGGGGGGGAACACTGAAGCTTTCTTT. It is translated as CASSQQGGNTEAFF.

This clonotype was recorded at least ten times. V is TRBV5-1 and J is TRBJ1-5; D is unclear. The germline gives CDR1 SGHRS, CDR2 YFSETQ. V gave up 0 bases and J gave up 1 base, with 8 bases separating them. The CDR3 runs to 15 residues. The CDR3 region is CASSLEGLSNQPQHF. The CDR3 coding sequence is TGCGCCAGCAGCTTGGAAGGGCTAAGCAATCAGCCCCAGCATTTT.

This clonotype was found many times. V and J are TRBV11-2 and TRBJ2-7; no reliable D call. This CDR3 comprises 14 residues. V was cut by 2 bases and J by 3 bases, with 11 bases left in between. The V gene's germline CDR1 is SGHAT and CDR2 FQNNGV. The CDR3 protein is CASSLTPEYYEQYF. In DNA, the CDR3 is TGTGCCAGCAGCTTAACTCCAGAATACTACGAGCAGTACTTC.

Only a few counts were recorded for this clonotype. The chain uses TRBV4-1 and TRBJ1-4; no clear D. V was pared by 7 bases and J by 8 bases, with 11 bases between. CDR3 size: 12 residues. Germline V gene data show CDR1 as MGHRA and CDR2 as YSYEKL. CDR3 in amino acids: CASKDLGEKLFF. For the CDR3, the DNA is TGCGCCAGCAAGGACTTAGGCGAAAAACTGTTTTTT.

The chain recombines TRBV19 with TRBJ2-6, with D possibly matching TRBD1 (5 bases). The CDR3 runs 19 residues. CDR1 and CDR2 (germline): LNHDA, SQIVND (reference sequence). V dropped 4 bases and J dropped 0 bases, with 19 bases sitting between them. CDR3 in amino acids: CASSTHLTGVYSGANVLTF. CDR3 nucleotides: TGTGCCAGTAGTACCCATCTTACAGGCGTATACTCTGGGGCCAACGTCCTGACTTTC.

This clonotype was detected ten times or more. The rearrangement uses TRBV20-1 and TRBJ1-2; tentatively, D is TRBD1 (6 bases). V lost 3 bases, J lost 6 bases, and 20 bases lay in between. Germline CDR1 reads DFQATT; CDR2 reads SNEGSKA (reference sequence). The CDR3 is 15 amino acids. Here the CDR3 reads CSASSRNRVVDGYTF. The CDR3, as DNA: TGCAGTGCTAGCTCCCGGAACAGGGTAGTGGATGGCTACACCTTC.

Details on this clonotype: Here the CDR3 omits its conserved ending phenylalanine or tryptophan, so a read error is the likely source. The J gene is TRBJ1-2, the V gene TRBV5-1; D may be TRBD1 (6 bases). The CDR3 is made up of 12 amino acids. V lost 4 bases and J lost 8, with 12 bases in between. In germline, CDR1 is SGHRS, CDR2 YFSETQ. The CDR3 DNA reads TGCGCCAGCAGCATGTACAGGGACGGCTACACCCTC. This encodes CASSMYRDGYTL.